Below, 21 T cell receptor beta chains from the same sample are listed, as sequenced in a study of blood T cell repertoires in COVID-19. Repertoires were generated with immunoSEQ multiplex PCR, while TCRdb's copy carries only in-frame clones and drops some. This table has over 150,000 clones, around 90% appearing once. Sequencing was performed on PBMCs or T cells enriched from blood (not recorded which). The receptors were gathered from a woman between 25 and 40 years old who had recovered from COVID-19.

V usage is TRBV6-2 or TRBV6-3 and J usage is TRBJ1-4; no firm D call. Germline CDR1 and CDR2: MNHEY and SVGEGT. The CDR3 runs to 12 residues. Trimming cost V 3 bases and J 7 bases, with 6 bases left between them. This chain's CDR3 is CASSYQREKLFF. In DNA form, the CDR3 reads TGTGCCAGCAGTTATCAGCGTGAAAAACTGTTTTTT.

CDR3 bases: TGTGCCACGGACAGCGGTAATGAAAAACTGTTTTTT. Translation: CATDSGNEKLFF. The chain couples TRBV6-5 to TRBJ1-4, with TRBD1 as a possible D gene (6 bases). Germline V gene data show CDR1 as MNHEY and CDR2 as SVGAGI. The CDR3 runs to 12 residues. The V end lost 10 bases, the J end lost 4 bases, and 10 bases lay between the germline ends.

The chain employs TRBV7-8 and TRBJ1-6; D possibly corresponds to TRBD1 (6 bases). The CDR3 extends over 14 amino acids. Trimming shortened V by 3 bases and J by 5 bases, and 8 bases separated the two germline ends. CDR1 SGHVS and CDR2 FQNEAQ come from the germline V gene. The CDR3 DNA reads TGTGCCAGCAGCTTGGGACAAGATAATTCACCCCTCCACTTT. Residues: CASSLGQDNSPLHF.

V gene TRBV7-8 combines with J gene TRBJ1-2; D ambiguous. CDR1 is SGHVS, CDR2 FQNEAQ, per germline. The CDR3 runs to 16 residues. V shed 5 bases and J shed 0 bases, with 16 bases lying between them. CDR3 sequence reads: CASSREGGKANYGYTF. The DNA of the CDR3 is TGTGCCAGCAGCCGAGAAGGCGGCAAAGCTAACTATGGCTACACCTTC.

In its sample, this clone was seen once. The chain couples TRBV4-1 to TRBJ1-2; no definite D call. The CDR3 runs to 13 residues. In germline, CDR1 is MGHRA, CDR2 YSYEKL. Trimming pared 2 bases from V and 4 bases from J, leaving 8 bases between. In nucleotides, the CDR3 is TGCGCCAGCAGCCAACGGGAGGTCTATGGCTACACCTTC. As protein: CASSQREVYGYTF.

The chain links TRBV5-1 to TRBJ1-2; TRBD1 might be the D (5 bases). Trimming pared 4 bases from V and 2 bases from J, leaving 9 bases between. The CDR3 runs to 13 residues. Germline V gene lookup returns CDR1 SGHRS and CDR2 YFSETQ. The CDR3, as DNA: TGCGCCAGCAGCCCGACAGCGAACTATGGCTACACCTTC. Its protein is CASSPTANYGYTF.

V usage is TRBV6-5 and J usage is TRBJ2-7, with D possibly TRBD1 on 5 matching bases. Per the germline V gene, CDR1 is MNHEY and CDR2 is SVGAGI. Trimming shortened V by 10 bases and J by 2 bases, and 18 bases separated the two germline ends. This CDR3 has 14 amino acids. Written as DNA, the CDR3 is TGTGCCACCACCAAAACAGGTTCCCCCTACGAGCAGTACTTC. Translating gives CATTKTGSPYEQYF.

The chain joins TRBV5-1 to TRBJ2-3, with 8 bases that match TRBD2. V shed 4 bases, J shed 4 bases, and the junction held 11 bases outside the gene matches. Germline V gene sequence: CDR1 SGHRS, CDR2 YFSETQ. CDR3 length: 16 amino acids. The CDR3, as DNA: TGCGCCAGCAGCGCGAGGGGGGTAGCGGGATCAGATACGCAGTATTTT. This encodes CASSARGVAGSDTQYF.

V and J are TRBV6-6 and TRBJ2-1; 9 nucleotides agree with TRBD2. This CDR3 region has 15 residues. CDR1 is MNHNY, CDR2 SVGAGI, per germline (reference sequence). J gave up 4 bases and V 2 bases, and 3 bases lay outside the gene matches. CDR3 bases: TGTGCCAGCAGTTACCAGACTAGCGGATACAATGAGCAGTTCTTC. Amino acids: CASSYQTSGYNEQFF.

This sequence joins TRBV27 and TRBJ2-7; the match to TRBD2 covers 9 bases. Germline loops: CDR1 MNHEY, CDR2 SMNVEV (reference sequence). Trimming at V came to 5 bases and at J to 2 bases, leaving 10 bases not matched to a gene. The CDR3 runs 16 residues. CDR3 sequence (DNA): TGTGCCAGCAGTCTACAATTGGGCGGGGGGGCCTACGAGCAGTACTTC. It translates to CASSLQLGGGAYEQYF.

The genes are TRBV5-1 and TRBJ2-3; TRBD1 might be the D (5 bases). Germline CDR1 SGHRS, CDR2 YFSETQ. The V end lost 3 bases, the J end lost 0 bases, and 14 bases lay between the germline ends. The CDR3 runs 16 residues. The CDR3 nucleotides are TGCGCCAGCAGCTCCAGGGCAGGGCAAAGCACAGATACGCAGTATTTT. Its translation: CASSSRAGQSTDTQYF.

This chain uses TRBV7-3 with TRBJ2-3, with a possible D match to TRBD2 (6 bases). V dropped 5 bases and J dropped 2 bases, with 11 bases sitting between them. The CDR3 runs 14 residues. Germline CDR1 is SGHTA and CDR2 is FQGTGA. Written as DNA, the CDR3 is TGTGCCAGCAGCGACGGGAGTACCACAGATACGCAGTATTTT. Its translation: CASSDGSTTDTQYF.

CDR3 coding DNA: TGTGCCAGTACTACCGGGGTAACGGGCAATCAGCCCCAGCATTTT. Encoded protein: CASTTGVTGNQPQHF. The V call is TRBV19, the J call TRBJ1-5, with D uncertain. Between the trimmed V and J ends, which lost 7 bases and 2 bases, there was a span of 15 bases. Germline V lookup: CDR1 LNHDA, CDR2 SQIVND (reference sequence). The CDR3 is 15 amino acids.

In the case of this clone: Different DNA sequences within this sample yield the same CDR3. This chain links TRBV5-1 with TRBJ2-7; 7 bases line up with TRBD2. The CDR3 sequence is 15 residues long. Trimming cost V 0 bases and J 0 bases; bases outside gene matches: 3. Germline V gene lookup returns CDR1 SGHRS and CDR2 YFSETQ. CDR3 amino acids: CASSLGGGSSYEQYF. The CDR3 nucleotides read TGCGCCAGCAGCTTGGGCGGCGGGAGCTCCTACGAGCAGTACTTC.

The chain is built from TRBV7-3 and TRBJ2-7, with 10 bases aligning to TRBD2. V shed 1 base, J shed 3 bases, and the junction held 0 bases outside the gene matches. Germline V CDR1 and CDR2: SGHTA, FQGTGA. The CDR3 length is 14 residues. CDR3 loop: CASSLKREGYEQYF. CDR3 in DNA: TGTGCCAGCAGCTTAAAGCGGGAGGGCTACGAGCAGTACTTC.

The chain uses TRBV5-8 and TRBJ1-4, with 7 bases aligning to TRBD1. Germline-derived CDR1 and CDR2 are SGHTS and YDEGEE. The CDR3 loop spans 14 amino acids. Losses at the gene ends were 5 bases for V and 8 bases for J; bases not matched to a gene: 9. The CDR3 region has the DNA TGTGCCAGCAGATCGGACAGGAGTCGCGAAAAACTGTTTTTT. It is translated as CASRSDRSREKLFF.

The sample holds a few counts of this clone. This chain uses TRBV4-1 with TRBJ2-1; TRBD2 matches at 13 bases. This CDR3 has 16 residues. V shed 1 base, J shed 12 bases, and the junction held 9 bases outside the gene matches. Germline V gene data show CDR1 as MGHRA and CDR2 as YSYEKL. This CDR3 is CASSQVGTSGRAAQFF. In nucleotides, the CDR3 is TGCGCCAGCAGCCAAGTAGGTACTAGCGGGAGGGCCGCGCAGTTCTTC.

The rearrangement uses TRBV5-1 and TRBJ2-1; 7 nucleotides align to TRBD2. The CDR3 has 13 residues. Looked up from germline, CDR1 is SGHRS and CDR2 is YFSETQ. V dropped 0 bases and J dropped 7; count of bases not matched to a gene: 1. Here the CDR3 reads CASSLASGNEQFF. CDR3 DNA: TGCGCCAGCAGCTTGGCTAGCGGTAATGAGCAGTTCTTC.

V gene TRBV7-9 combines with J gene TRBJ1-1; 7 bases map to TRBD1. The CDR3 spans 13 residues. V lost 2 bases and J lost 7; bases outside the gene matches: 4. CDR1 and CDR2 (germline): SEHNR, FQNEAQ (reference sequence). CDR3 sequence (DNA): TGTGCCAGCAGCTTAAGACAGGGTGGTGAAGCTTTCTTT. Translation gives CASSLRQGGEAFF.

The chain recombines TRBV7-2 with TRBJ1-5; no clear D gene. Per germline, CDR1 SGHTA and CDR2 FQGNSA. This CDR3 has 13 amino acids. V was trimmed by 4 bases and J by 1 base, leaving 5 bases between them. CDR3 DNA sequence: TGTGCCAGCAGCTGGGAGAGCAATCAGCCCCAGCATTTT. Protein product: CASSWESNQPQHF.

The V call is TRBV4-2, the J call TRBJ2-5, with 7 positions matching TRBD1. The V and J ends lost 5 bases and 4 bases, in that order; junction bases with no gene match: 7. The CDR3 consists of 14 residues. Germline V gene data show CDR1 as LGHNA and CDR2 as YNFKEQ. In DNA, the CDR3 is TGTGCCAGCAGCGCGACAGGGTTAACAGAGACCCAGTACTTC. The encoded protein is CASSATGLTETQYF.